The rows below give T cell receptor beta chains drawn from one sample of a study of cytotoxic CD8 clonotypes in ibrutinib-treated CLL. The table came from immunoSEQ multiplex PCR; TCRdb's copy has only in-frame clones and leaves some out. Here the sample spans a few hundred thousand clones, 80% being singletons. Source: PBMCs, taken before ibrutinib treatment. The receptors shown here come from a human donor with chronic lymphocytic leukemia. CDR3s include the opening cysteine and the closing phenylalanine or tryptophan. Each record gives: V gene, D gene, clone size, J gene, CDR3 DNA, CDR3 protein. D genes are given only for firm matches. Clone size is given for some rows only: seen once, a few or many times, or a class if the clone is expanded.

>TRBV5-1|TRBD2|.|TRBJ2-7
TGCGCCAGCAGCTTCCTTAGCGGGAGCTACGAGCAGTACTTC
CASSFLSGSYEQYF
>TRBV9|TRBD1|.|TRBJ2-1
TGTGCCAGCAGCGTAGGACCCAGGGGGCCTCGCAAGGAGCAGTTCTTC
CASSVGPRGPRKEQFF
>TRBV5-4|.|once|TRBJ1-2
TGTGCCAGCAACGGACAGTACTATGGCTACACCTTC
CASNGQYYGYTF
>TRBV7-9|.|.|TRBJ2-1
TGTGCCAGCAGCTCGACAGCTCCCGACGAGCAGTTCTTC
CASSSTAPDEQFF
>TRBV6-1|.|.|TRBJ1-1
TGTGCCAGCAGTGAACCCCACGGGAACACTGAAGCTTTCTTT
CASSEPHGNTEAFF
>TRBV7-2|.|.|TRBJ2-7
TGTGCCAGCAGCTTAGTACTTGACTACGAGCAGTACTTC
CASSLVLDYEQYF
>TRBV30|TRBD2|.|TRBJ2-1
TGTGCCTGGAGTGTTCTAGCGGGACGTTACAATGAGCAGTTCTTC
CAWSVLAGRYNEQFF
>TRBV27|.|.|TRBJ2-1
TGTGCCAGCAGTTTATCGGTTCGTGGCTACAATGAGCAGTTCTTC
CASSLSVRGYNEQFF
>TRBV27|.|.|TRBJ2-7
TGTGCCAGCAGCGCTTCGGGACCCTACGAGCAGTACTTC
CASSASGPYEQYF
>TRBV5-1|.|once|TRBJ1-1
TGCGCCAGCAGCGCCCAGCCAGGGGCGGACACTGAAGCTTTCTTT
CASSAQPGADTEAFF
>TRBV7-9|.|.|TRBJ1-2
TGTGCCAGCAGCAACGTGGATGGCTACACCTTC
CASSNVDGYTF
>TRBV7-8|.|.|TRBJ2-4
TGTGCCAGCAGCTTAGTAATGGGCATTCAGTACTTC
CASSLVMGIQYF
>TRBV9|.|once|TRBJ2-1
TGTGCCAGCACCGTAAGGGGGGATATCTACAATGAGCAGTTCTTC
CASTVRGDIYNEQFF
>TRBV30|.|.|TRBJ2-7
TGTGCCTGGAGTCGTCTAGGTCGCTACGAGCAGTACTTC
CAWSRLGRYEQYF
>TRBV30|.|few|TRBJ1-5
TGTGCCTGGAATATTGGAAATCAGCCCCAGCATTTT
CAWNIGNQPQHF
>TRBV6-5|.|.|TRBJ2-5
TGTGCCAGCAGTGTGTTCCCTTATCAAGAGACCCAGTACTTC
CASSVFPYQETQYF
>TRBV27|.|.|TRBJ1-2
TGTGCCAGCAGTTTGGGGTACGGAACTAACTATGGCTACACCTTC
CASSLGYGTNYGYTF
>TRBV27|TRBD1|.|TRBJ2-7
TGTGCCAGCAGTCACGCCGGGACAGGGGGGAGGGAGCAGTACTTC
CASSHAGTGGREQYF
>TRBV9|TRBD1|.|TRBJ2-1
TGTGCCAGCAGCCCTCTGACAGGGGAGGACGCTAATGAGCAGTTCTTC
CASSPLTGEDANEQFF
>TRBV7-3|.|.|TRBJ2-2
TGTGCCAGCAGCCCCCGGACGGGTACGAACACCGGGGAGCTGTTTTTT
CASSPRTGTNTGELFF
>TRBV28|TRBD1|.|TRBJ1-3
TGTGCCAGCAGCAACCGGGACAGGCGTGGAAACACCATATATTTT
CASSNRDRRGNTIYF
>TRBV19|.|.|TRBJ2-7
TGTGCCAGTAGTATTGTGGGAGCCGAGCAGTACTTC
CASSIVGAEQYF
>TRBV10-3|TRBD1|.|TRBJ2-7
TGTGCCATCGGCGGACAGGGCTCCTACGAGCAGTACTTC
CAIGGQGSYEQYF
>TRBV30|TRBD1|few|TRBJ1-2
TGTGCCTGGAGTGCACTGACAGGGGTTAGTGGCTACACCTTC
CAWSALTGVSGYTF
>TRBV5-4|.|once|TRBJ2-5
TGTGCCAGCAGCTTCACAGGGACGAAAGAGACCCAGTACTTC
CASSFTGTKETQYF
>TRBV27|.|.|TRBJ2-7
TGTGCCAGCAGTTTTTGGGTAGACGAGCAGTACTTC
CASSFWVDEQYF
>TRBV6-5|TRBD1|.|TRBJ1-1
TGTGCCAGCAGGGGACAGGGGTTGCTCACTGAAGCTTTCTTT
CASRGQGLLTEAFF
>TRBV7-2|.|.|TRBJ1-2
TGTGCCAGCAGCCCCCGGGACGCTAACTATGGCTACACCTTC
CASSPRDANYGYTF
>TRBV5-1|.|.|TRBJ2-2
TGCGCCAGCAGCTCTGCGACTCAGGGGGAGCTGTTTTTT
CASSSATQGELFF
>TRBV27|TRBD1|.|TRBJ1-1
TGTGCCAGCAGTCCTGCAGGGGGCTTGAACACTGAAGCTTTCTTT
CASSPAGGLNTEAFF
>TRBV27|.|.|TRBJ1-2
TGTGCCAGCAGTTACCGGGACGGCTATGGCTACACCTTC
CASSYRDGYGYTF
>TRBV5-6|.|.|TRBJ2-2
TGTGCCAGCAGCTACCGGGGTGGAGCGAACACCGGGGAGCTGTTTTTT
CASSYRGGANTGELFF
>TRBV6-5|.|.|TRBJ2-7
TGTGCCAGCAGTTACTCGGCCCACGAGCAGTACTTC
CASSYSAHEQYF
>TRBV18|.|.|TRBJ1-4
TGTGCCAGCTCGGGGCAGGGAAATGAAAAACTGTTTTTT
CASSGQGNEKLFF
>TRBV29-1|TRBD2|.|TRBJ2-1
TGCAGCGGGGGACTAGCGCGGAATGAGCAGTTCTTC
CSGGLARNEQFF
>TRBV5-1|.|.|TRBJ1-5
TGCGCCAGCAGCCCCTCGGTAAATCAGCCCCAGCATTTT
CASSPSVNQPQHF
>TRBV7-2|TRBD2|.|TRBJ2-5
TGTGCCAGCAGCCCACAGACTAGCGGGAACGGAGGGACCCAGTACTTC
CASSPQTSGNGGTQYF
>TRBV6-4|TRBD2|.|TRBJ2-3
TGTGCCAGCAATTGGCGGGAGCCTACAGATACGCAGTATTTT
CASNWREPTDTQYF
>TRBV11-2|.|.|TRBJ2-7
TGTGCCAGCAGCTTAGAGTTGGGGTACGAGCAGTACTTC
CASSLELGYEQYF
>TRBV9|.|.|TRBJ2-1
TGTGCCAGCAGCGTAGACGGGAATCTCTACAATGAGCAGTTCTTC
CASSVDGNLYNEQFF
>TRBV11-1|TRBD1|.|TRBJ2-7
TGTGCCAGCAGCTTTGGGACAGAAACTGTTACCTACGAGCAGTACTTC
CASSFGTETVTYEQYF
>TRBV25-1|.|.|TRBJ2-2
TGTGCCAGCAGCCGTTTCCCCGGGGAGCTGTTTTTT
CASSRFPGELFF
>TRBV30|TRBD1|.|TRBJ1-4
TGTGCCTGGAAACAGGGGCTAGATAATGAAAAACTGTTTTTT
CAWKQGLDNEKLFF
>TRBV6-6|TRBD1|.|TRBJ1-1
TGTGCCAGCAGTTACGGGACAGGAAACACTGAAGCTTTCTTT
CASSYGTGNTEAFF
>TRBV7-2|.|.|TRBJ1-2
TGTGCCAGCAGCCCCAGGGGACACTATGGCTACACCTTC
CASSPRGHYGYTF
>TRBV27|TRBD1|.|TRBJ1-2
TGTGCCAGCAGTTTAGGGGGACAGGGTTATGGCTACACCTTC
CASSLGGQGYGYTF
>TRBV16|TRBD1|.|TRBJ2-7
TGTGCCAGCAGCCACGGGACAGAGACCTACGAGCAGTACTTC
CASSHGTETYEQYF
>TRBV18|.|.|TRBJ2-1
TGTGCCAGCTCACCACGCGGAAGCTCCTACAATGAGCAGTTCTTC
CASSPRGSSYNEQFF
>TRBV6-1|.|.|TRBJ2-7
TGTGCCAGCAGTGAATTATTGTGGGTCGAGGCCTACGAGCAGTACTTC
CASSELLWVEAYEQYF
>TRBV7-3|TRBD2|.|TRBJ2-1
TGTGCCAGCAGCCGGCGCCTAGCGGGAGTTAATGAGCAGTTCTTC
CASSRRLAGVNEQFF
>TRBV2|.|few|TRBJ1-2
TGTGCCAGGGGTTCCCGGCTGGAGGGTGTCTCGGCTGGCTATGGCTACACCTTC
CARGSRLEGVSAGYGYTF
>TRBV20-1|.|.|TRBJ2-1
TGCAGTGCTAGAACTAGTAGTGAGCAGTTCTTC
CSARTSSEQFF
>TRBV19|.|.|TRBJ1-3
TGTGCCAGTAGCTCTACGGGATCTGGAAACACCATATATTTT
CASSSTGSGNTIYF
>TRBV27|TRBD2|few|TRBJ2-7
TGTGCGGTAGGGCGGGAGCGCTACGAGCAGTACTTC
CAVGRERYEQYF
>TRBV11-2|TRBD1|once|TRBJ1-1
TGTGCCAGCACGGGGGCGGGGGACAGGCCGAATTCTTTCTTT
CASTGAGDRPNSFF
>TRBV7-8|.|.|TRBJ1-1
TGTGCCAGCAGCTTAGGGGGCGGCACTGAAGCTTTCTTT
CASSLGGGTEAFF